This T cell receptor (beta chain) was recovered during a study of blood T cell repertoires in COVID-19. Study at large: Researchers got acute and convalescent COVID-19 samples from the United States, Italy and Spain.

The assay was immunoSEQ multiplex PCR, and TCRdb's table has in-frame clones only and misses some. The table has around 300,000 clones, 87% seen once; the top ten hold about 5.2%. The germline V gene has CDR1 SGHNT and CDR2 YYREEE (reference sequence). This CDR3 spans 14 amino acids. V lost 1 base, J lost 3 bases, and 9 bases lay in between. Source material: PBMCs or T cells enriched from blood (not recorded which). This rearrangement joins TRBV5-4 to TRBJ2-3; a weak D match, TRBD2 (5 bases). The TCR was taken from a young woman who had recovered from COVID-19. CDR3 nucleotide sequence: TGTGCCAGCAGCTTGACGTCGGGGACAGATACGCAGTATTTT. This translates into CASSLTSGTDTQYF.